This T cell receptor (beta chain) was identified during a study of T cell clonotyping in hematopoietic cell transplantation. This clone was counted only a few times. The antigen is not known. Study-wide results and caveats: Pathologically expanded recipient clonotypes increased progressively from day 30 to day 180 as diversity fell.

TCRdb keeps only in-frame clones here, not all; method: immunoSEQ multiplex PCR. The table has about 12,000 clones, over 40% seen once. The CDR3 loop spans 15 amino acids. The V end was cut by 0 bases, the J end by 7 bases, with 13 bases between. The V gene's germline CDR1 is MGHRA and CDR2 YSYEKL. This TCR was recovered from a man aged 50 or older in good health. Some clones in this sample may be carry-over from other donors' samples. The source material was peripheral blood mononuclear cells. The chain links TRBV4-1 to TRBJ1-5; D is ambiguous. Here the CDR3 reads CASSQDNGSGQPQHF. CDR3 DNA: TGCGCCAGCAGCCAAGATAACGGATCTGGACAGCCCCAGCATTTT.